This TCR beta chain was recorded in a study of identical twins. TCRdb fed the 5' RACE reads into MiXCR, producing one record per CDR3 protein. The table records roughly 720,000 distinct CDR3 sequences, roughly 18% of them present only once. V lost 5 bases to trimming and J lost 5 bases, with 17 bases between them. CDR1 LGHDT and CDR2 YNNKEL come from the germline V gene (reference sequence). CDR3 length: 15 residues. This same sample was also part of a study on T cells expressing NK-cell markers. That report notes: The CD3+CD56-NKG2C+ fraction of a few donors was likewise dominated by these clonotypes.

The clonotype originates from a young woman in good health. The sequenced sample consisted of PBMCs. The chain is built from TRBV3-1 and TRBJ2-3; D gene uncertain. The CDR3 sequence: CASSEIRSVKDTQYF. The CDR3 nucleotides read TGTGCCAGCAGCGAAATTAGGTCGGTTAAAGATACGCAGTATTTT.